The sequence of this T cell receptor (beta chain) was determined in a study of blood T cells in healthy people across ages. About the study: About one barcoded beta molecule was captured per two T cells (by template switching).

Notes on the study in general: Age advanced and TCR beta diversity per million T cells fell, roughly linearly.

Looked up from germline, CDR1 is MNHEY and CDR2 is SVGEGT. CDR3 length: 15 residues. Each donor gave 9 to 10 milliliters of peripheral blood. With respect to this clonotype: The antigen remains undetermined. Relative to the germline gene, one junction end is altered; a read error may explain this.

The second PCR ran roughly 7 to 12 cycles with a sample-barcoded 5' primer and J-beta primers. TCRdb called the 5' RACE reads again in MiXCR, with one record for every CDR3 protein. Here the sample spans around 900,000 distinct CDR3 sequences, under 35% being singletons. The origin of this receptor is a woman older than 75 in good health. Sequencing was done on a sample of blood. This chain links TRBV6-2 or TRBV6-3 with TRBJ1-2; D remains unclear. The CDR3 here is CVSSYSGTANYGYTF. In DNA form, the CDR3 reads TGTGTCAGCAGTTACTCAGGAACAGCTAACTATGGCTACACCTTC.